Listed below are T cell receptor beta chains from one sample, sequenced in a study of T cell repertoires in cytomegalovirus infection. MiXCR, run by TCRdb on the reads, gives a single entry per CDR3 protein. The table includes about 740,000 distinct CDR3 sequences, approximately 34% detected once. Input material: PBMCs. The origin of the receptors is a human donor in good health (CMV status not recorded). Some clones in this sample may be carry-over from other donors' samples. The CDR3 runs from the conserved cysteine through the conserved F or W. The order of the fields is clone size, V gene, D gene, J gene, CDR3 protein, CDR3 DNA. D genes are given only for firm matches. The size entry is marked missing in some rows and otherwise reads once, few, many or a size class.

.	TRBV5-4	TRBD2	TRBJ2-3	CASSLKSSGGTLRPDTQYF	TGTGCCAGCAGCTTGAAGTCTAGCGGGGGGACTTTGCGTCCAGATACGCAGTATTTT
few	TRBV7-6	TRBD2	TRBJ2-2	CASSPGLAGSTGELFF	TGTGCCAGCAGCCCGGGACTAGCGGGATCCACCGGGGAGCTGTTTTTT
many	TRBV28	.	TRBJ1-6	CASRRTGVNNSPLHF	TGTGCCAGCAGAAGAACGGGAGTGAATAATTCACCCCTCCACTTT
.	TRBV28	.	TRBJ2-3	CASSSDRTYTDTQYF	TGTGCCAGCAGTTCCGACAGGACCTACACAGATACGCAGTATTTT
once	TRBV24-1	TRBD1	TRBJ2-2	CATSDYTGTGSTGEMFF	TGTGCCACAAGTGACTACACCGGGACAGGGTCTACCGGGGAGATGTTTTTT
.	TRBV6-2/TRBV6-3	TRBD1	TRBJ1-5	CASSRPGQGSQPQHF	TGTGCCAGCAGTAGACCGGGACAGGGATCTCAGCCCCAGCATTTT
.	TRBV12-3/TRBV12-4	TRBD1	TRBJ2-4	CSSRKGAAKNIKYF	TGTTCCAGCAGAAAGGGGGCCGCCAAAAACATTAAGTACTTC
.	TRBV28	.	TRBJ2-7	CASSNRGIPSNEQYF	TGTGCCAGCAGCAACCGCGGAATCCCCTCCAACGAGCAGTACTTC
few	TRBV5-1	.	TRBJ2-5	CASSPRDNQETQYF	TGCGCCAGCAGCCCAAGGGACAACCAAGAGACCCAGTACTTC
few	TRBV19	.	TRBJ2-5	CATEPPDSAGGTQYF	TGTGCCACCGAACCCCCTGACAGCGCAGGAGGGACCCAGTACTTC
.	TRBV6-5	TRBD1	TRBJ1-1	CASSYSVDREDTEAFF	TGTGCCAGCAGTTACTCTGTGGACAGGGAGGACACTGAAGCTTTCTTT
few	TRBV20-1	.	TRBJ2-7	CSARDSSSGPTYEQYF	TGCAGTGCTAGAGATAGTAGTTCGGGACCCACATACGAGCAGTACTTC
.	TRBV7-2	.	TRBJ1-2	CASCLIGAGLGYTF	TGTGCCAGCTGCTTAATTGGAGCGGGGCTTGGCTACACCTTC
.	TRBV7-4	.	TRBJ2-7	CASSFWRAGTIYEQYF	TGTGCCAGCAGCTTTTGGCGGGCAGGTACGATCTACGAGCAGTACTTC
few	TRBV7-6	.	TRBJ1-2	CASSLLGRGPEDYGYTF	TGTGCCAGCAGCTTACTGGGTCGCGGGCCCGAGGACTATGGCTACACCTTC
few	TRBV19	.	TRBJ2-5	CASRPGQTLLGETQYF	TGTGCCAGTAGACCCGGACAGACTCTCCTGGGAGAGACCCAGTACTTC
.	TRBV27	.	TRBJ2-2	CASSLIPGELFF	TGTGCCAGTAGTCTTATCCCCGGGGAGCTGTTTTTT
few	TRBV6-1	.	TRBJ1-6	CASSGGTDNSPLHF	TGTGCCAGCAGCGGCGGGACGGATAATTCACCCCTCCACTTT
few	TRBV7-9	TRBD1	TRBJ1-2	CAIPPGDRVDGYTF	TGTGCCATTCCGCCGGGGGACAGGGTAGATGGCTACACCTTC
few	TRBV20-1	.	TRBJ2-3	CSARTSATQYF	TGCAGTGCTAGAACAAGCGCGACGCAGTATTTT
few	TRBV15	TRBD1	TRBJ2-7	CATSGTLGQGDSYEQYF	TGTGCCACCAGCGGGACTTTGGGACAGGGGGATAGCTACGAGCAGTACTTC
.	TRBV11-1	TRBD2	TRBJ2-1	CASSWTSGRSLRGEQFF	TGTGCCAGCAGCTGGACTAGCGGGAGGTCTTTAAGAGGTGAGCAGTTCTTC
.	TRBV2	.	TRBJ1-2	CASSEFGRGQGGYTF	TGTGCCAGCAGTGAATTTGGCCGCGGGCAGGGTGGCTACACCTTC
.	TRBV5-3	.	TRBJ2-7	CASSWGAEQYF	TGTGCCAGCAGCTGGGGTGCCGAGCAGTACTTC
.	TRBV28	.	TRBJ2-3	CANSLSGTRGEYF	TGTGCCAACAGTTTATCCGGTACCCGAGGGGAGTATTTT
.	TRBV29-1	.	TRBJ1-1	CSVRWGTNTEAFF	TGCAGCGTTAGGTGGGGCACGAACACTGAAGCTTTCTTT
once	TRBV4-1	TRBD1	TRBJ1-5	CASSQVGSGTGNPFGEPQHF	TGCGCCAGCAGCCAAGTGGGATCCGGGACAGGGAATCCGTTTGGTGAGCCCCAGCATTTT